This T cell receptor (beta chain) was identified in a study of graft-versus-host responses after intestinal transplantation. Germline CDR1 is LGHNT and CDR2 is FRNRAP. Trimming left V 0 bases short and J 2 bases short, with 23 bases between. This CDR3 has 19 amino acids. This table comes from immunoSEQ multiplex PCR, and its TCRdb copy is limited to in-frame clones, with some not included. The repertoire holds 90,000 to 120,000 clones, with 87% as singletons. This clone has only one observation. Its antigen is still unknown. The sequence was obtained from a human donor who received an intestinal transplant. Sequenced material: unstimulated CD4+ T cells sorted from spleen or lymph node cells, taken before intestinal transplant. The rearrangement links TRBV12-5 to TRBJ2-7; TRBD1 or TRBD2 may be the D gene (6 bases each). The CDR3 DNA is TGTGCTAGTGGTTTGGTAAGGCTGGGACCGGGGGCTCCCCCCTACGAGCAGTACTTC. Amino acid sequence: CASGLVRLGPGAPPYEQYF.